The sequence of this T cell receptor (beta chain) was determined in a study of T cells in localized non-small cell lung cancer (dated by TCRdb to the early 2020s). Concerning the study at large: The study analyzed T cell repertoires of about 230 early-stage NSCLC patients, comparing tumors and uninvolved tumor-adjacent lungs. The cohort was made up of 200 to 250 treatment-naive NSCLC patients whose localized lung tumors had been resected. Of the NSCLC patients, around 140 were male and about a hundred were female, and the mean age was approximately 66 years.

As encoded in the germline V gene, CDR1 is MNHGY while CDR2 is SAAAGT. Trimming takes 0 bases from V and 5 bases from J, and the germline ends sit 16 bases apart. From its cysteine to its phenylalanine, the CDR3 spans 16 amino acids. Of all the DNA, just the CDR3 is kept, 48 bases in frame from base 1. This clone was seen a handful of times. The antigen this receptor binds is unknown. No much larger clone exists at a distance of one base, and base qualities are not known. Overall results and qualifications from the work: Longer overall survival was associated with higher blood T cell density, whereas shorter survival was associated with higher adjacent-lung clonality. Because of the exploratory design, TCR variables were selected using unadjusted p-values without false-discovery rate correction. Uninvolved tumor-adjacent lung showed the highest T cell clonality, higher than tumor, which suggests more focused antigenic responses in the uninvolved tumor-adjacent lung. Multi-region tumor sequencing was not performed, so intratumor heterogeneity could not be excluded. A median of approximately 53 of the top 100 tumor clones turned up in the paired uninvolved adjacent lung, and under 30 of those clones also ranked among the top 100 of that same adjacent lung.

The immunoSEQ Assay was used to sequence TCR beta CDR3 regions from DNA. The paper's data handling went like this. T cell density was computed as TCR beta template counts normalized to usable DNA estimated by amplifying housekeeping genes. The preseqR package was used to estimate richness by extrapolating to 400,000 templates for PBMC samples and to 120,000 templates for tissue samples. Clonality was taken to be one minus Pielou's evenness. Tissue-enriched TCRs were identified through differential abundance testing performed on productive amino-acid clonotypes, with a minimum total count of 5 and an alpha of 0.1. The Jaccard Index and the Morisita Overlap Index were used to quantify repertoire overlap between compartments. GLIPH grouped TCR beta CDR3s together with public tetramer-defined viral CDR3s, and a viral motif had to include at least three viral sequences and show V-gene enrichment. This immuneACCESS table, as held by TCRdb, lists in-frame sequences with V and J called but not all clones. Of the missing ones, under half trace to an unresolved V gene in checked studies; the others have no known cause. D and trimming come from the DNA, and the V and J calls and clone size come from that table. The sample yields 2,000 or so clones; around 23% were counted once. Approximately 15% of the sample rests with the top ten.

Uninvolved adjacent lung was obtained at least 2 cm from the tumor margin, and the absence of atypia was confirmed by two independent pathologists. At diagnosis, peripheral blood, uninvolved tumor-adjacent lung and tumor were collected and stored as a combination of fresh-frozen and FFPE material. The clonotype originates from a man aged 35 to 70 with stage II lung adenocarcinoma. The sequences come from normal lung tissue next to the tumor, collected before any cancer treatment. This sequence uses TRBV6-8 and TRBJ1-2, and possibly TRBD1, on 5 matching bases. In nucleotides, the sequence is TGTGCCAGCAGTTACTCCCCGGGACGCCCTGATTATGGCTACACCTTC. Translated, it gives CASSYSPGRPDYGYTF.